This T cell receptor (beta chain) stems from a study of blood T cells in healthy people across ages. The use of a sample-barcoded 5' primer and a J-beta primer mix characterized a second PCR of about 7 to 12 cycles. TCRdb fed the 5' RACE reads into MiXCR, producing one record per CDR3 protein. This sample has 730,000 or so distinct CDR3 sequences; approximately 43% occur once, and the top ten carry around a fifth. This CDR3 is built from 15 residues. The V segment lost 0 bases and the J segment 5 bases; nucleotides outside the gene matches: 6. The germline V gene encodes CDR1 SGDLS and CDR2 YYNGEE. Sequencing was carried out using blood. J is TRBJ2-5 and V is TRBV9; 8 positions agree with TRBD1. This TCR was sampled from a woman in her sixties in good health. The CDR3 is CASSVGADRAETQYF. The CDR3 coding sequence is TGTGCCAGCAGCGTAGGAGCGGACAGGGCGGAGACCCAGTACTTC.